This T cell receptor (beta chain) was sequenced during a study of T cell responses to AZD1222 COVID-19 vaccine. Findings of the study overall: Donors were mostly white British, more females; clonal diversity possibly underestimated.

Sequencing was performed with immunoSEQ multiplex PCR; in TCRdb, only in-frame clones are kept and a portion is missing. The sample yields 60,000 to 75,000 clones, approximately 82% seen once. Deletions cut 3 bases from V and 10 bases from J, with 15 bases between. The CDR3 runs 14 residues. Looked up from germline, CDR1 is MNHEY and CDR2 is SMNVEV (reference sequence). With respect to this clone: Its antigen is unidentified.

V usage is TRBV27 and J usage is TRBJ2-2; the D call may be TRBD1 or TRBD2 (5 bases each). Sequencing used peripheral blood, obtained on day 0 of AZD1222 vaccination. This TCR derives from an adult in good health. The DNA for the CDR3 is TGTGCCAGCAGTTTCGTCGGGACGGAACAGGAGCTGTTTTTT. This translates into CASSFVGTEQELFF.